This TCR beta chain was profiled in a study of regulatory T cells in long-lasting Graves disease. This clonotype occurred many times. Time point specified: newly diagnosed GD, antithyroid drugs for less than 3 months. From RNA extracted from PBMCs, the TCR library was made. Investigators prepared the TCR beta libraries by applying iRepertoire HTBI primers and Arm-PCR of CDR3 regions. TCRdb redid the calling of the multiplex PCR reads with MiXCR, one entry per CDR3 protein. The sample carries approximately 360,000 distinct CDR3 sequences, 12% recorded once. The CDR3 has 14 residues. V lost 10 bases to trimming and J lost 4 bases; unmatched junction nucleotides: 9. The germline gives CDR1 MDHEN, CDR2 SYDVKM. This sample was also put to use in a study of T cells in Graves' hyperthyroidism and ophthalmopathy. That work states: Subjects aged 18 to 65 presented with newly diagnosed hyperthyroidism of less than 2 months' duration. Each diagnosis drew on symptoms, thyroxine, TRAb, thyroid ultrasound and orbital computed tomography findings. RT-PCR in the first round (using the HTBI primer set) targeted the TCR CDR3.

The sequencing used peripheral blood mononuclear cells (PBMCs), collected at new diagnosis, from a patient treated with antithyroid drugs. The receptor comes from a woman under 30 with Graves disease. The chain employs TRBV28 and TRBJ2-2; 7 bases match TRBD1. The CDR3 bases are TGTGCCACTCAACAGGGGATGGGCACCGGGGAGCTGTTTTTT. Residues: CATQQGMGTGELFF.